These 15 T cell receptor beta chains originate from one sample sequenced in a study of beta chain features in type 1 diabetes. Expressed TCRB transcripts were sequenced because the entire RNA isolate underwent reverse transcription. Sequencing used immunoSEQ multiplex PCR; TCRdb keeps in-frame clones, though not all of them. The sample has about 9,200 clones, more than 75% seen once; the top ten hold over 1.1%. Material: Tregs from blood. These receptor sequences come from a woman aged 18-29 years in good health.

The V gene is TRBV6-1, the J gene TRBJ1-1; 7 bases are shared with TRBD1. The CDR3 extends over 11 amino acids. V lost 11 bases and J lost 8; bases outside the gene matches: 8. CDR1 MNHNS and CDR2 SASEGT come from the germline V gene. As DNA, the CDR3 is TGTGCCGGTGAAAGACAGGGAGAAGCTTTCTTT. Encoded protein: CAGERQGEAFF.

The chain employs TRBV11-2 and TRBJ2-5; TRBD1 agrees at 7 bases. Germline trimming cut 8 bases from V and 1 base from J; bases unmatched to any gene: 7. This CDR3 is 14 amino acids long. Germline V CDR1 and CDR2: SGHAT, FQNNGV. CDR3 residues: CASCRTGLQETQYF. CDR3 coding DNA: TGTGCCAGCTGTCGGACAGGCCTCCAAGAGACCCAGTACTTC.

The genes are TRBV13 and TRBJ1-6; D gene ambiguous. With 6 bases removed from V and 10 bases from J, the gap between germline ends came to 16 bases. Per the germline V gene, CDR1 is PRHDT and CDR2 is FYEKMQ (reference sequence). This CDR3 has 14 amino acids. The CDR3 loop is CASSPGFRESPLHF. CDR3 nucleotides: TGTGCCAGCAGTCCGGGGTTCAGAGAGTCACCCCTCCACTTT.

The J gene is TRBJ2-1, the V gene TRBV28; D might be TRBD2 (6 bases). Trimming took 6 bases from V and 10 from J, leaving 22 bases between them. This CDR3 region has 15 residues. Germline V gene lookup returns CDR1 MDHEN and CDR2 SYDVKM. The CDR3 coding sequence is TGTGCCAGCAGGAGACTAGTTGGTGGGGTGGGGGAGCAGTTCTTC. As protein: CASRRLVGGVGEQFF.

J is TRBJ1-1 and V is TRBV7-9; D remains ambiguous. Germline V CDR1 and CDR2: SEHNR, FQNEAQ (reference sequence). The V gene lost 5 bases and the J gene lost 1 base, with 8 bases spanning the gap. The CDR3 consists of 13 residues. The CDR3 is CASSPPGNTEAFF. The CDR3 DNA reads TGTGCCAGCAGCCCCCCAGGGAACACTGAAGCTTTCTTT.

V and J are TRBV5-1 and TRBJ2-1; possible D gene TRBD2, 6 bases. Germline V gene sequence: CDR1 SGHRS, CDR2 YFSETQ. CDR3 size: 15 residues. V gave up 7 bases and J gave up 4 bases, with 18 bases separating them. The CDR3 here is CASGTLLAAYNEQFF. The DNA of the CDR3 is TGCGCCAGCGGCACCTTATTAGCGGCGTACAATGAGCAGTTCTTC.

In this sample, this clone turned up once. The CDR3 DNA follows: TGCGCCAGCAGTCGGATAGCGGGAGGGAGGTACAATGAGCAGTTCTTC. It encodes CASSRIAGGRYNEQFF. The chain is built from TRBV10-2 and TRBJ2-1, with TRBD2 matching 11 bases. Germline V CDR1 and CDR2: WSHSY, SAAADI. Trimming cost V 5 bases and J 4 bases; bases outside gene matches: 7. The length of the CDR3 is 16 residues.

The CDR3 nucleotides are TGCAGCGTTGAACGCGACGGGGATTCGAGAGAGCAGTACTTC. It yields the protein CSVERDGDSREQYF. The V gene is TRBV29-1, the J gene TRBJ2-7, with D possibly TRBD2 on 5 matching bases. CDR1 and CDR2 (germline): SQVTM, ANQGSEA. Trimming left V 2 bases short and J 7 bases short, with 18 bases between. CDR3 length: 14 amino acids.

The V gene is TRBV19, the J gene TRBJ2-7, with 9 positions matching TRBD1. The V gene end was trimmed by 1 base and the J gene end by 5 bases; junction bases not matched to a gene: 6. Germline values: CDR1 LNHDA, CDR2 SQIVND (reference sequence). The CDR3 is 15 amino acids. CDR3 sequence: CASSIGGQGRNEQYF. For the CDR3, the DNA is TGTGCCAGTAGTATAGGGGGACAGGGCAGAAACGAGCAGTACTTC.

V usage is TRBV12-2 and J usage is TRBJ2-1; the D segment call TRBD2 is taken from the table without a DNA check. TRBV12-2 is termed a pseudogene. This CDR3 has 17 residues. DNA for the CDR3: TGTGCAAGTCGCTTAGTGGCGCGGGAGGGCCCCTACAATGAGCAGTTCTTC. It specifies CASRLVAREGPYNEQFF.

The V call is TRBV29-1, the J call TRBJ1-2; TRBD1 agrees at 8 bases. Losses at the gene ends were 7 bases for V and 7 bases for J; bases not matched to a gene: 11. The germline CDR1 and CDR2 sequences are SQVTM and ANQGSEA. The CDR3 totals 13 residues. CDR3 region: CSAGQGALPGYTF. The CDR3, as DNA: TGCAGCGCCGGACAGGGTGCTCTCCCTGGCTACACCTTC.

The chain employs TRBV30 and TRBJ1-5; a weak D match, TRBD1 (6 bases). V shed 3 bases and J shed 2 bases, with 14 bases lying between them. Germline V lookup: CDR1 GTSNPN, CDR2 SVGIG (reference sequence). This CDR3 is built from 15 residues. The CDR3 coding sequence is TGTGCCTGGAGAAACCCGGGACAAGGCAATCAGCCCCAGCATTTT. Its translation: CAWRNPGQGNQPQHF.

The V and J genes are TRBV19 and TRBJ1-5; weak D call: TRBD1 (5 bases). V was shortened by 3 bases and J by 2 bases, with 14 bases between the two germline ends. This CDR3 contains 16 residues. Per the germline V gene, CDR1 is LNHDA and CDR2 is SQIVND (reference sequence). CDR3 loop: CASSMVVRGGNQPQHF. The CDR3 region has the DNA TGTGCCAGTAGTATGGTAGTAAGGGGTGGCAATCAGCCCCAGCATTTT.

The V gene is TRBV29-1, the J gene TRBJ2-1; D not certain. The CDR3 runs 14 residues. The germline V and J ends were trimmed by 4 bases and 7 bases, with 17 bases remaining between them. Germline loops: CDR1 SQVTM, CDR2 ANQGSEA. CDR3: CSVALHLGDNEQFF. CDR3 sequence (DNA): TGCAGCGTTGCCCTTCACCTGGGCGATAATGAGCAGTTCTTC.

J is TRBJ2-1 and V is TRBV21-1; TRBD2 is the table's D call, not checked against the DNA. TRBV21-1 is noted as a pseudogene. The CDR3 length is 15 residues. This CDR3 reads CASTPGTSGYNEQFF. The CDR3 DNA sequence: TGTGCCAGCACCCCCGGGACTAGCGGATACAATGAGCAGTTCTTC.